These T cell receptor beta chains were read from a single sample in a study of T cell changes during pregnancy in multiple sclerosis. Assay used: immunoSEQ multiplex PCR; TCRdb lists only in-frame clones, some missing. The sample shows around 81,000 clones, more than 90% of them seen only once. The sequencing used peripheral blood, collected after pregnancy. These receptors all stem from a female donor in good health, enrolled as a control in a pregnancy study. Each CDR3 is given with its conserved first and last residue. D genes are given only for firm matches. A clone size is listed for some rows: how often the clone was seen (once, few, many), or a class if it is expanded.

.	TRBV29-1	.	TRBJ1-4	TGCAGCGTGACCCAGGGGACTAATGAAAAACTGTTTTTT	CSVTQGTNEKLFF
.	TRBV18	.	TRBJ1-3	TGTGCCAGCTCACCACCGTTAACAGCTGGAAACACCATATATTTT	CASSPPLTAGNTIYF
.	TRBV4-1	once	TRBJ2-1	TGCGCCAGCAGCCAAGTGCGGAGGAGCTCCTACAATGAGCAGTTCTTC	CASSQVRRSSYNEQFF
.	TRBV30	.	TRBJ1-1	TGTGCCTGGAGTGCCCCCGCGGGGGGGAAAGCTTTCTTT	CAWSAPAGGKAFF
TRBD2	TRBV19	.	TRBJ2-3	TGTGCCAGTAGACTAGCGGGGGAACGTCGAGATACGCAGTATTTT	CASRLAGERRDTQYF
.	TRBV5-1	.	TRBJ1-4	TGCGCCAGCAGCTTGGATGCTACAAGCGCTAATGAAAAACTGTTTTTT	CASSLDATSANEKLFF
.	TRBV6-1	.	TRBJ1-2	TGTGCCAGCAGTGAATTGGTGGGAGACAGGAGAAACTATGGCTACACCTTC	CASSELVGDRRNYGYTF
TRBD1	TRBV28	.	TRBJ2-7	TGTGCCAGCAGTTCGGGACAGGCCCCCAAGCAGTACTTC	CASSSGQAPKQYF
.	TRBV5-4	.	TRBJ2-6	TGTGCCAGCAGCTTGGAAGGGGCTGGGGCCAACGTCCTGACTTTC	CASSLEGAGANVLTF
TRBD2	TRBV2	.	TRBJ2-1	TGTGCCAGTGGACTAGCGGGAGGGCCGGACAATGAGCAGTTCTTC	CASGLAGGPDNEQFF
.	TRBV6-1	.	TRBJ2-2	TGTGCCAGCATGGCAAGCGCGAACACCGGGGAGCTGTTTTTT	CASMASANTGELFF
.	TRBV7-2	once	TRBJ2-3	TGTGCCAGCAGCTTAGTATCCGGGAAAGATACGCAGTATTTT	CASSLVSGKDTQYF
TRBD2	TRBV28	.	TRBJ2-7	TGTGCCAGCAGGCCGGGACTAGCGGCGATTTACGAGCAGTACTTC	CASRPGLAAIYEQYF
TRBD2	TRBV6-4	once	TRBJ2-2	TGTGCCAGCAGTCTTACTAGCGGGAGGACCGGGGAGCTGTTTTTT	CASSLTSGRTGELFF
.	TRBV19	.	TRBJ2-7	TGTGCCAGTTCCCCGGATGGCGGATCCTACGAGCAGTACTTC	CASSPDGGSYEQYF
TRBD1	TRBV7-2	.	TRBJ2-7	TGTGCCAGCAGCGACAACACAGGGGGCGAGCAGTACTTC	CASSDNTGGEQYF
TRBD1	TRBV11-2	.	TRBJ2-7	TGTGCCAGCAGCTTCGGACAGGCCTACGAGCAGTACTTC	CASSFGQAYEQYF